Sequencing of this T cell receptor beta chain was carried out in a study of cytomegalovirus exposure and HLA in healthy donors. Study-level information: The early release's HLA-typed donors yielded roughly 85 million unique TCRs.

On this clone: Antigen: not known.

Points from the study as a whole: According to a later analysis, donors in an Asian-associated ancestry cluster reportedly had fewer N-insertions than the roughly 630-donor mean. The classifier was said to identify cytomegalovirus status with high specificity and sensitivity. Presence/absence analyses rested on an assumption that sequencing depth was roughly uniform across donors.

Germline lookup yields CDR1 SGHTS and CDR2 YDEGEE. V was shortened by 4 bases and J by 5 bases, with 10 bases between the two germline ends. The CDR3 is 13 residues long. The PCR was carried out with 60 Vbeta primers and 13 Jbeta primers. Sequencing used immunoSEQ multiplex PCR; TCRdb keeps in-frame clones, though not all of them. Here the sample spans 150,000 or so clones, around 72% being singletons. The material sequenced was PBMCs. J is TRBJ1-5 and V is TRBV5-8; D not resolved. The receptor's source is a woman between 40 and 50 years old in good health and CMV-seropositive. The CDR3: CASSPQIHQPQHF. The CDR3 DNA sequence: TGTGCCAGCAGCCCACAGATACATCAGCCCCAGCATTTT.